This paragraph reports one TCR beta chain. Its specificity is not known. The protocol was immunoSEQ multiplex PCR, while the TCRdb copy is restricted to in-frame clones and leaves out a portion. The sample holds 60,000 to 85,000 clones, more than 75% seen once. The CDR3 contains 16 residues. Germline V gene data show CDR1 as LNHDA and CDR2 as SQIVND (reference sequence). The ends were cut back, 4 bases at V and 5 bases at J, with 21 bases in the middle. The data are from a study of OX40 agonist ivuxolimab in advanced cancers. Study-wide results and limits: Several nonresponders also turned out to have low normalized T-cell clonal expansion. Expanded clones belonging to CD8+ T cells outnumbered, on average, those of CD4+.

This receptor was taken from an adult with an advanced solid tumor such as melanoma, head and neck, liver or kidney cancer. The source was CD4+ or CD8+ T cells sorted from blood, collected in a trial of the OX40 agonist ivuxolimab. The chain joins TRBV19 to TRBJ2-7; D may be TRBD1 or TRBD2 (5 bases each). CDR3 residues: CASSSQGRPSGHEQYF. The CDR3 DNA is TGTGCCAGTAGTAGCCAGGGACGTCCGTCGGGCCACGAGCAGTACTTC.